This T cell receptor beta chain was sequenced for a study of control samples from healthy donors and cancer patients. V lost 5 bases and J lost 2, with 13 bases in between. Germline assignment: CDR1 WSHSY and CDR2 SAAADI. This CDR3 has 15 residues. Assay: immunoSEQ multiplex PCR; the TCRdb copy retains only in-frame clones and omits some. The table has roughly 120,000 clones, 90% seen once; the top ten hold 4% to 4.5%. The J gene is TRBJ2-1, the V gene TRBV10-2; a possible D gene is TRBD1 (6 bases). Sequencing was carried out using blood. This TCR came from a human donor in good health. The donor label of this sample is uncertain. The DNA of the CDR3 is TGCGCCAGCAGTTTAAGCAGGGGTACCTACAATGAGCAGTTCTTC. Its protein product is CASSLSRGTYNEQFF.